The present T cell receptor beta chain was sequenced within a study of PD-L1 blockade in urothelial cancer. Unmatched junction bases numbered 9, after V lost 8 bases and J lost 3 bases. The CDR3 contains 15 residues. Assay: immunoSEQ multiplex PCR; the TCRdb copy retains only in-frame clones and omits some. This table has nearly 35,000 clones, about 80% appearing once. Indicated time point: pretreatment peripheral blood. Sample: PBMCs, taken around atezolizumab (anti-PD-L1) treatment. This chain joins TRBV23-1 and TRBJ1-1; 10 bases align to TRBD1. TRBV23-1 is designated an ORF whose function remains uncertain. This TCR derives from a man in his 60s with urothelial cancer. The CDR3 loop reads CASWPDRGRDTEAFF. As DNA, the CDR3 is TGCGCCAGCTGGCCAGACAGGGGGCGGGACACTGAAGCTTTCTTT.